A single sample gave rise to the 30 T cell receptor beta chains below, sequenced in a study of shared clonotypes between healthy human individuals. Assay used: immunoSEQ multiplex PCR; TCRdb lists only in-frame clones, some missing. The profile shows roughly 2.6 million clones, around 94% of them singletons. Sequences were obtained from naive CD4+ T cells sorted from blood. Indicated subset: CD45RA+ positively selected. All receptors derive from a young man in good health.

In its sample, this clone was seen a few times. The gene calls are TRBV23-1 and TRBJ1-5; D not resolved. TRBV23-1 is flagged as an ORF with uncertain function. The CDR3 totals 10 residues. The ends were cut back, 11 bases at V and 7 bases at J, with 9 bases in the middle. The CDR3 sequence is CAPRAQPQHF. The CDR3 DNA reads as TGCGCCCCCCGAGCCCAGCCCCAGCATTTT.

The J gene is TRBJ2-3, the V gene TRBV19; D unclear. Germline-derived CDR1 and CDR2 are LNHDA and SQIVND (reference sequence). The CDR3 contains 14 residues. Trimming removed 4 bases at V and 2 bases at J, with 10 bases between. The CDR3 loop is CASSTRLYTDTQYF. The DNA for the CDR3 is TGTGCCAGTAGTACCCGACTCTACACAGATACGCAGTATTTT.

The chain is built from TRBV10-3 and TRBJ1-1; 9 nucleotides agree with TRBD1. CDR1 is ENHRY and CDR2 is SYGVKD in the germline V gene. The CDR3 runs 13 residues. J was trimmed by 4 bases and V by 10 bases; bases with no gene match: 7. This chain's CDR3 is CATGTGWSTEAFF. DNA for the CDR3: TGTGCCACCGGGACAGGGTGGAGCACTGAAGCTTTCTTT.

This clone appeared once. Other DNA sequences in this sample translate to the same CDR3. The chain uses TRBV7-2 and TRBJ2-7; possible D gene TRBD1, 5 bases. The CDR3 is 15 amino acids. V gave up 1 base and J gave up 1 base, with 11 bases separating them. Per germline, CDR1 SGHTA and CDR2 FQGNSA. CDR3 nucleotides: TGTGCCAGCAGCTTAGGTGGGGCCGGATCCTACGAGCAGTACTTC. This translates into CASSLGGAGSYEQYF.

The chain uses TRBV19 and TRBJ2-5, with TRBD1 matching 9 bases. The germline V gene encodes CDR1 LNHDA and CDR2 SQIVND (reference sequence). V lost 1 base and J lost 2; bases outside the gene matches: 2. The CDR3 runs 15 residues. This CDR3 reads CASSIGTGVQETQYF. CDR3 coding DNA: TGTGCCAGTAGTATAGGGACAGGGGTACAAGAGACCCAGTACTTC.

This clone was seen just once. The chain couples TRBV30 to TRBJ1-4; 9 bases are shared with TRBD1. The CDR3 is 16 amino acids. Germline CDR1 and CDR2: GTSNPN and SVGIG (reference sequence). J lost 3 bases, V lost 2 bases, and 7 bases had no gene match. In nucleotides, the CDR3 is TGTGCCTGGAGTTCACCGGGACAGGGCCCTAATGAAAAACTGTTTTTT. This translates into CAWSSPGQGPNEKLFF.

The gene calls are TRBV6-5 and TRBJ1-2; 7 bases map to TRBD1. The CDR3 loop spans 15 amino acids. Germline CDR1 MNHEY, CDR2 SVGAGI. V shed 6 bases and J 3 bases; nucleotides not matched to a gene: 10. The CDR3 loop is CASSRGDRIYYGYTF. CDR3 nucleotides: TGTGCCAGCAGCCGAGGGGACAGAATTTACTATGGCTACACCTTC.

The rearrangement uses TRBV6-1 and TRBJ1-6; D perhaps matches TRBD1 (5 bases). There are 14 residues in the CDR3. Germline CDR1 reads MNHNS; CDR2 reads SASEGT. With 7 bases removed from V and 10 bases from J, the gap between germline ends came to 17 bases. CDR3: CASILERGESPLHF. CDR3 sequence (DNA): TGTGCCAGCATTCTGGAAAGGGGTGAATCACCCCTCCACTTT.

This clone was seen once. The chain employs TRBV12-5 and TRBJ1-2; D remains unclear. This CDR3 has 14 amino acids. V was pared by 1 base and J by 7 bases, with 13 bases between. Looked up from germline, CDR1 is LGHNT and CDR2 is FRNRAP. CDR3 DNA sequence: TGTGCTAGTGGTTTGGCCCAATCTTTGGCTGGCTACACCTTC. Protein: CASGLAQSLAGYTF.

The CDR3 spells CASRTGAQPQHF. Written as DNA, the CDR3 is TGTGCCAGCAGGACAGGGGCCCAGCCCCAGCATTTT. The chain combines TRBV2 with TRBJ1-5; TRBD1 agrees at 8 bases. Trimming at V came to 6 bases and at J to 7 bases, leaving 2 bases not matched to a gene. This CDR3 spans 12 amino acids. Germline values: CDR1 SNHLY, CDR2 FYNNEI.

This clone was detected once. V usage is TRBV4-2 and J usage is TRBJ2-3; the match to TRBD2 covers 12 bases. The V segment lost 4 bases and the J segment 3 bases; nucleotides outside the gene matches: 5. The CDR3 runs 16 residues. Germline V CDR1 and CDR2: LGHNA, YNFKEQ. Here the CDR3 reads CASSLLGTSGTDTQYF. In DNA form, the CDR3 reads TGTGCCAGCAGCCTTCTTGGGACTAGCGGGACAGATACGCAGTATTTT.

The rearrangement joins TRBV7-9 to TRBJ2-2; D is unresolved. Trimming took off 7 bases at V and 0 bases at J, with 12 bases between the two ends. Germline assignment: CDR1 SEHNR and CDR2 FQNEAQ (reference sequence). This CDR3 contains 15 residues. CDR3 sequence: CASTLTVANTGELFF. As DNA, the CDR3 is TGTGCCAGCACCCTGACTGTGGCGAACACCGGGGAGCTGTTTTTT. The whole variable domain, remainder taken from reference TRBV7-9 and TRBJ2-2, is DTGVSQNPRHKITKRGQNVTFRCDPISEHNRLYWYRQTLGQGPEFLTYFQNEAQLEKSRLLSDRFSAERPKGSFSTLEIQRTEQGDSAMYLCASTLTVANTGELFFGEGSRLTVL.

This clone was seen only once. This chain connects TRBV27 to TRBJ1-5, with D unresolved. V was clipped by 8 bases and J by 1 base, with 24 bases between them. CDR1 and CDR2 (germline): MNHEY, SMNVEV (reference sequence). The CDR3 is 18 residues long. CDR3 amino acids: CASSRAGRLRRSNQPQHF. The CDR3 DNA is TGTGCCAGCTCCCGAGCGGGGAGGCTCCGGCGGAGCAATCAGCCCCAGCATTTT.

The CDR3 region is CATSRELTVYEQYF. CDR3 sequence (DNA): TGTGCCACCAGCAGAGAACTAACAGTCTACGAGCAGTACTTC. The chain carries TRBV15 and TRBJ2-7; D remains unclear. This CDR3 has 14 residues. The germline V and J ends were trimmed by 0 bases and 3 bases, with 9 bases remaining between them. Germline V gives CDR1 LNHNV, CDR2 YYDKDF (reference sequence).

This chain links TRBV6-1 with TRBJ2-1; 7 nucleotides match TRBD1. After removal of 11 bases from V and 2 bases from J, the junction contained 12 bases not matched to a gene. Germline V gives CDR1 MNHNS, CDR2 SASEGT. This CDR3 region has 15 residues. This chain's CDR3 is CACSKGGNTYNEQFF. The CDR3 DNA is TGTGCCTGCTCAAAAGGGGGCAATACCTACAATGAGCAGTTCTTC.

The chain couples TRBV19 to TRBJ1-5; D not certain. In germline, CDR1 is LNHDA, CDR2 SQIVND (reference sequence). Trimming pared 7 bases from V and 2 bases from J, leaving 15 bases between. The CDR3 loop spans 15 amino acids. The CDR3 here is CASTPSALGNQPQHF. As DNA, the CDR3 is TGTGCCAGTACCCCTTCGGCCCTGGGCAATCAGCCCCAGCATTTT.

Notes on this clone: The same CDR3 can be traced to other DNA sequences in this sample. This chain connects TRBV29-1 to TRBJ1-3; D call uncertain. V dropped 6 bases and J dropped 0 bases, with 6 bases sitting between them. Germline assignment: CDR1 SQVTM and CDR2 ANQGSEA. The CDR3 covers 12 residues. In DNA form, the CDR3 reads TGCAGCGTCGAGATCTCTGGAAACACCATATATTTT. It codes for CSVEISGNTIYF.

This sequence joins TRBV19 and TRBJ1-1; weak D call: TRBD1 (5 bases). This CDR3 has 17 residues. Trimming left V 6 bases short and J 1 base short, with 21 bases between. Germline loops: CDR1 LNHDA, CDR2 SQIVND (reference sequence). The CDR3 spells CASRGGSAKGSNTEAFF. As DNA, the CDR3 is TGTGCCAGTAGGGGGGGGTCTGCGAAGGGATCGAACACTGAAGCTTTCTTT.

The chain employs TRBV9 and TRBJ2-5; 16 bases match TRBD2. CDR3 size: 18 residues. Germline CDR1 reads SGDLS; CDR2 reads YYNGEE. After removal of 2 bases from V and 5 bases from J, the junction contained 9 bases not matched to a gene. CDR3 protein: CASSVTGTSGRATETQYF. The CDR3 region has the DNA TGTGCCAGCAGCGTCACCGGGACTAGCGGGAGGGCCACTGAGACCCAGTACTTC.

This clone was seen a single time. The chain recombines TRBV27 with TRBJ1-2; maybe TRBD1 (5 bases). CDR3 length: 14 amino acids. V lost 3 bases and J 2 bases, leaving 10 bases between the germline ends. CDR1 is MNHEY and CDR2 is SMNVEV in the germline V gene (reference sequence). DNA for the CDR3: TGTGCCAGCAGTTTGTCAGGGATCAACTATGGCTACACCTTC. Translated, it gives CASSLSGINYGYTF.

The rearrangement links TRBV5-8 to TRBJ2-1; 11 positions match TRBD2. The ends lost 3 bases at V and 2 bases at J; junction bases unmatched: 4. There are 16 residues in the CDR3. Germline lookup yields CDR1 SGHTS and CDR2 YDEGEE. The CDR3 loop reads CASSSGLAGPYNEQFF. The CDR3 DNA sequence: TGTGCCAGCAGCTCTGGACTAGCGGGCCCCTACAATGAGCAGTTCTTC.

The chain combines TRBV7-6 with TRBJ2-7, with 9 bases that match TRBD1. The length of the CDR3 is 14 residues. With V trimmed by 5 bases and J by 5 bases, 7 bases remained unmatched. Germline lookup yields CDR1 SGHVS and CDR2 FNYEAQ. The CDR3 DNA follows: TGTGCCAGCAGCCCCGGGGACAGGGCGAACGAGCAGTACTTC. This sequence encodes CASSPGDRANEQYF.

This clone was detected once. The chain joins TRBV5-1 to TRBJ2-6; 8 positions agree with TRBD1. Germline-derived CDR1 and CDR2 are SGHRS and YFSETQ. J gave up 2 bases and V 7 bases, and 2 bases lay outside the gene matches. There are 14 residues in the CDR3. This chain's CDR3 is CASAGGTGANVLTF. Written as DNA, the CDR3 is TGCGCCAGCGCAGGGGGCACTGGGGCCAACGTCCTGACTTTC.

The rearrangement joins TRBV18 to TRBJ1-3; possible D gene TRBD1, 6 bases. Trimming took 2 bases from V and 2 from J, leaving 10 bases between them. The germline CDR1 and CDR2 sequences are KGHSH and LQKENI. The CDR3 totals 15 residues. Here the CDR3 reads CASSPARGAGNTIYF. The DNA of the CDR3 is TGTGCCAGCTCACCAGCGAGGGGGGCTGGAAACACCATATATTTT.

The chain couples TRBV10-3 to TRBJ2-1, with 8 bases identical to TRBD2. This CDR3 is built from 19 residues. CDR1 ENHRY and CDR2 SYGVKD come from the germline V gene. Trimming at V came to 0 bases and at J to 0 bases, leaving 10 bases not matched to a gene. Written as DNA, the CDR3 is TGTGCCATCAGTGAGTCGAAAGGTAGCGGGGCGAGCTCCTACAATGAGCAGTTCTTC. It specifies CAISESKGSGASSYNEQFF.

The chain links TRBV11-2 to TRBJ2-5; D gene uncertain. Germline lookup yields CDR1 SGHAT and CDR2 FQNNGV. The germline V and J ends were trimmed by 0 bases and 2 bases, with 16 bases remaining between them. The CDR3 is 17 amino acids. CDR3 loop: CASSLDYRLTPQETQYF. The CDR3 DNA follows: TGTGCCAGCAGCTTAGATTACCGGCTTACTCCGCAAGAGACCCAGTACTTC.

The chain has TRBV7-2 and TRBJ1-3; D not certain. This CDR3 contains 16 residues. The germline CDR1 and CDR2 sequences are SGHTA and FQGNSA. V dropped 2 bases and J dropped 0 bases, with 11 bases sitting between them. The CDR3 reads CASSLNTGISGNTIYF. CDR3 bases: TGTGCCAGCAGCTTAAATACGGGAATCTCTGGAAACACCATATATTTT.

The chain recombines TRBV6-6 with TRBJ1-5; D gene uncertain. Germline assignment: CDR1 MNHNY and CDR2 SVGAGI (reference sequence). The CDR3 has 13 amino acids. V dropped 8 bases and J dropped 2 bases, with 10 bases sitting between them. The CDR3 nucleotides read TGTGCCAGCCGTGATTGGGGCAATCAGCCCCAGCATTTT. Its translation: CASRDWGNQPQHF.

There are a few counts of this clone. Other DNA sequences from this sample encode an identical CDR3 as well. The gene calls are TRBV19 and TRBJ1-2; 7 bases map to TRBD1. The CDR3 is 15 amino acids. Germline trimming cut 0 bases from V and 4 bases from J; bases unmatched to any gene: 5. Germline V gene data show CDR1 as LNHDA and CDR2 as SQIVND (reference sequence). CDR3 amino acids: CASSIDSGTVYGYTF. DNA for the CDR3: TGTGCCAGTAGTATAGATTCCGGGACAGTCTATGGCTACACCTTC.

The rearrangement joins TRBV30 to TRBJ2-7; D ambiguous. This CDR3 contains 12 residues. From germline, CDR1 is GTSNPN and CDR2 SVGIG (reference sequence). V lost 3 bases, J lost 2 bases, and 8 bases lay in between. In DNA, the CDR3 is TGTGCCTGGAGGAGAGGACCCTACGAGCAGTACTTC. This encodes CAWRRGPYEQYF.